This TCR beta chain came from a study of cytomegalovirus exposure and HLA in healthy donors. About the research overall: For the approximately 420 genotyped donors, more than 80% fell within the Caucasian-associated ancestry cluster.

The study, taken as a whole, reports: Common viral pathogens seemed to be connected with several of the most significant clusters, according to a later analysis. The study flagged around 150 TCR beta chains as cytomegalovirus-associated.

With V trimmed by 11 bases and J by 4 bases, 10 bases remained unmatched. This CDR3 is built from 13 residues. Germline loops: CDR1 MDHEN, CDR2 SYDVKM. Points on this clone: Its antigen is undetermined.

The study ran its PCR with 60 Vbeta and 13 Jbeta primers. Sequenced by immunoSEQ multiplex PCR; TCRdb stores in-frame clones only, minus some. Its listing shows roughly 120,000 clones. Source material: PBMCs. The receptor was isolated from a man aged 18 to 30 in good health and CMV-seronegative. J is TRBJ2-7 and V is TRBV28, with 8 bases that match TRBD2. The CDR3 region is CASTREGRYEQYF. The CDR3 region has the DNA TGTGCCTCCACACGGGAGGGTCGGTACGAGCAGTACTTC.